This T cell receptor beta chain originates from a study of immune evolution from preneoplasia to lung adenocarcinoma. Points on this clone: Its antigen remains unknown. A read error may produce the germline difference seen at one junction end.

Repertoires were generated with immunoSEQ multiplex PCR, while TCRdb's copy carries only in-frame clones and drops some. The sample has 25,000 to 30,000 clones, less than 80% seen once. General observations from the study: Compared with EGFR-mutant or double wild-type lesions, KRAS-mutant nodules were more clonal.

Germline V gene data show CDR1 as SSHAT and CDR2 as FNYEAQ (reference sequence). The CDR3 length is 15 residues. The clonotype originates from a person aged 60 to 70 with invasive lung adenocarcinoma. Some clones in this sample may be carry-over from other donors' samples. The sequenced material came from FFPE invasive lung adenocarcinoma tissue. This chain links TRBV7-7 with TRBJ1-3; 7 bases are a match to TRBD1. The CDR3 sequence: CASSPGTEPGNTIYF. Here the CDR3 DNA reads TGTGCTAGCAGCCCCGGGACAGAGCCTGGAAACACCATATATTTT.